These 26 T cell receptor beta chains share one sample of origin, sequenced in a study of blood T cell repertoires in COVID-19. Measured with immunoSEQ multiplex PCR; TCRdb has only the in-frame clones, and not every one. The data show roughly 260,000 clones, roughly nine tenths seen once. Sequencing was carried out using peripheral blood. The receptor source for this set is a man aged 60-69 years who had recovered from COVID-19.

The J gene is TRBJ1-6, the V gene TRBV11-2; D gene ambiguous. This CDR3 is 16 amino acids long. Germline-derived CDR1 and CDR2 are SGHAT and FQNNGV. The V and J ends lost 3 bases and 0 bases respectively, with 9 bases between them. The CDR3 region has the DNA TGTGCCAGCAGCTTCGCATTGAGCTCCTATAATTCACCCCTCCACTTT. It codes for CASSFALSSYNSPLHF.

Only one count was recorded for this clone. This chain connects TRBV27 to TRBJ2-3, with TRBD2 identical over 10 bases. Germline V gene lookup returns CDR1 MNHEY and CDR2 SMNVEV (reference sequence). J lost 4 bases, V lost 11 bases, and 9 bases had no gene match. The CDR3 loop spans 14 amino acids. This chain's CDR3 is CAAKRGGRADTQYF. CDR3 DNA: TGTGCCGCAAAGCGGGGGGGCCGGGCAGATACGCAGTATTTT.

The chain links TRBV18 to TRBJ1-2, with D perhaps matching TRBD1 (6 bases). This CDR3 contains 15 residues. Trimming pared 2 bases from V and 3 bases from J, leaving 13 bases between. Germline-derived CDR1 and CDR2 are KGHSH and LQKENI. The CDR3 DNA is TGTGCCAGCTCACCAGGGTCACAGGGTGACTATGGCTACACCTTC. Translated: CASSPGSQGDYGYTF. Based on the CDR3 plus reference TRBV18 and TRBJ1-2, the full variable domain is NAGVMQNPRHLVRRRGQEARLRCSPMKGHSHVYWYRQLPEEGLKFMVYLQKENIIDESGMPKERFSAEFPKEGPSILRIQQVVRGDSAAYFCASSPGSQGDYGYTFGSGTRLTVV.

The J gene is TRBJ2-3, the V gene TRBV25-1, with 9 bases lining up with TRBD2. Germline CDR1 reads MGHDK; CDR2 reads SYGVNS. V was pared by 4 bases and J by 3 bases, with 8 bases of the junction left unmatched. The CDR3 covers 16 residues. In DNA form, the CDR3 reads TGTGCCAGCAGTGGTCGGTCTAGCGGGGTGACAGATACGCAGTATTTT. The encoded protein is CASSGRSSGVTDTQYF.

In this sample, this clone turned up once. This chain joins TRBV11-3 and TRBJ2-7; no clear D. V gave up 1 base and J gave up 2 bases, with 9 bases separating them. The CDR3 is 14 residues long. Looked up from germline, CDR1 is SGHNT and CDR2 is YENEEA. The CDR3 nucleotides read TGTGCCAGCAGCTTAGGAGCGACCCCCTACGAGCAGTACTTC. Translation gives CASSLGATPYEQYF. The whole variable domain, filled in from reference TRBV11-3 and TRBJ2-7, reads EAGVVQSPRYKIIEKKQPVAFWCNPISGHNTLYWYLQNLGQGPELLIRYENEEAVDDSQLPKDRFSAERLKGVDSTLKIQPAELGDSAVYLCASSLGATPYEQYFGPGTRLTVT.

The rearrangement joins TRBV19 to TRBJ1-4; 7 nucleotides align to TRBD1. Germline V CDR1 and CDR2: LNHDA, SQIVND (reference sequence). V was pared by 5 bases and J by 0 bases, with 6 bases of the junction left unmatched. This CDR3 has 16 amino acids. CDR3 loop: CASSVDRAPTNEKLFF. In DNA form, the CDR3 reads TGTGCCAGTAGTGTCGACAGGGCTCCAACTAATGAAAAACTGTTTTTT.

Note on this clone: Additional DNA sequences in this sample encode the identical CDR3. The rearrangement joins TRBV6-2 or TRBV6-3 to TRBJ2-5; TRBD2 matches at 7 bases. Germline V gene data show CDR1 as MNHEY and CDR2 as SVGEGT. There are 15 residues in the CDR3. J lost 2 bases, V lost 2 bases, and 5 bases had no gene match. The chain's CDR3 is CASSYKPSGQETQYF. In DNA, the CDR3 is TGTGCCAGCAGTTACAAGCCTAGCGGACAAGAGACCCAGTACTTC.

The V and J genes are TRBV28 and TRBJ2-7, with 16 bases identical to TRBD2. The length of the CDR3 is 19 residues. CDR1 MDHEN and CDR2 SYDVKM come from the germline V gene. Trimming took 4 bases from V and 5 from J; bases not matched to a gene: 14. CDR3: CASSSPTGKGLAGGHEQYF. The CDR3 bases are TGTGCCAGCAGTTCCCCGACAGGAAAGGGACTAGCGGGGGGGCACGAGCAGTACTTC.

The chain couples TRBV11-2 to TRBJ1-4, with a tentative D call TRBD1 (6 bases). The CDR3 has 16 residues. Germline V gene lookup returns CDR1 SGHAT and CDR2 FQNNGV. The ends were cut back, 3 bases at V and 0 bases at J, with 11 bases in the middle. Here the CDR3 DNA reads TGTGCCAGCAGCTTTGGGACATTTGCAACTAATGAAAAACTGTTTTTT. Translated, it gives CASSFGTFATNEKLFF.

The chain recombines TRBV24-1 with TRBJ2-2, with 9 bases that match TRBD1. This CDR3 contains 16 residues. The junction had 7 bases not matched to a gene; V was cut back by 4 bases and J by 5 bases. Germline V gene sequence: CDR1 KGHDR, CDR2 SFDVKD. Written as DNA, the CDR3 is TGTGCCACCAGTGACTCGGGACAGGGATGGACCGGGGAGCTGTTTTTT. It yields the protein CATSDSGQGWTGELFF.

The chain joins TRBV18 to TRBJ1-1; D is unresolved. Germline values: CDR1 KGHSH, CDR2 LQKENI. Trimming took 3 bases from V and 5 from J, leaving 16 bases between them. This CDR3 spans 15 amino acids. The chain's CDR3 is CASSPRGDLRTEAFF. CDR3 sequence (DNA): TGTGCCAGCTCACCTCGCGGGGATTTAAGGACTGAAGCTTTCTTT.

The chain recombines TRBV9 with TRBJ1-1, with D possibly matching TRBD1 (6 bases). CDR3 length: 14 residues. The germline V gene has CDR1 SGDLS and CDR2 YYNGEE. V shed 0 bases and J shed 11 bases, with 17 bases lying between them. CDR3 in DNA: TGTGCCAGCAGCGTAGGAAGGACAGATAACGAGGCTTTCTTT. This translates into CASSVGRTDNEAFF.

The chain uses TRBV29-1 and TRBJ1-1; TRBD1 is a possible D gene (5 bases). The V gene's germline CDR1 is SQVTM and CDR2 ANQGSEA. Trimming shortened V by 3 bases and J by 2 bases, and 7 bases separated the two germline ends. The CDR3 runs 12 residues. The chain's CDR3 is CSVDRDNTEAFF. The CDR3 nucleotides are TGCAGCGTTGACAGGGATAACACTGAAGCTTTCTTT.

The chain recombines TRBV5-8 with TRBJ1-2, with D unresolved. In germline, CDR1 is SGHTS, CDR2 YDEGEE. V shed 1 base and J shed 0 bases, with 10 bases lying between them. This CDR3 has 15 amino acids. This CDR3 is CASSLSAETNYGYTF. CDR3 nucleotide sequence: TGTGCCAGCAGCTTGTCTGCGGAAACTAACTATGGCTACACCTTC.

This rearrangement joins TRBV6-2 or TRBV6-3 to TRBJ2-7; D call uncertain. V was pared by 5 bases and J by 1 base, with 9 bases between. This CDR3 region has 13 residues. The germline V gene encodes CDR1 MNHEY and CDR2 SVGEGT. CDR3 nucleotides: TGTGCCAGCAGTCGCCGCGGATCCTACGAGCAGTACTTC. This codes for CASSRRGSYEQYF.

V usage is TRBV29-1 and J usage is TRBJ2-7, with 10 positions matching TRBD1. The V gene's germline CDR1 is SQVTM and CDR2 ANQGSEA. This CDR3 is 15 amino acids long. Germline trimming cut 3 bases from V and 3 bases from J; bases unmatched to any gene: 8. The CDR3 spells CSVEVGQGSRYEQYF. The CDR3 nucleotides read TGCAGCGTTGAGGTGGGACAGGGGTCCCGCTACGAGCAGTACTTC.

This clone appeared once. The CDR3 DNA reads TGTGCCTGGAGTGAACCCTCAGACAGGGACACTGAAGCTTTCTTT. It specifies CAWSEPSDRDTEAFF. V usage is TRBV30 and J usage is TRBJ1-1; the match to TRBD1 covers 7 bases. This CDR3 comprises 15 residues. Germline V lookup: CDR1 GTSNPN, CDR2 SVGIG (reference sequence). The junction had 8 bases not matched to a gene; V was cut back by 1 base and J by 3 bases.

The V gene is TRBV19, the J gene TRBJ1-1, with D possibly TRBD1 on 6 matching bases. Germline loops: CDR1 LNHDA, CDR2 SQIVND (reference sequence). This CDR3 has 15 amino acids. Deletions cut 1 base from V and 1 base from J, with 10 bases between. CDR3 region: CASSIVAGENTEAFF. Here the CDR3 DNA reads TGTGCCAGTAGTATAGTGGCAGGGGAGAACACTGAAGCTTTCTTT. The full variable domain, completed using reference TRBV19 and TRBJ1-1, is DGGITQSPKYLFRKEGQNVTLSCEQNLNHDAMYWYRQDPGQGLRLIYYSQIVNDFQKGDIAEGYSVSREKKESFPLTVTSAQKNPTAFYLCASSIVAGENTEAFFGQGTRLTVV.

The CDR3 DNA sequence: TGTGCCAGCAGCTCCGAGCGGAGCACAGATACGCAGTATTTT. This encodes CASSSERSTDTQYF. This sequence joins TRBV5-4 and TRBJ2-3; the D gene is possibly TRBD2 (5 bases). Trimming removed 3 bases at V and 0 bases at J, with 8 bases between. Germline CDR1 is SGHNT and CDR2 is YYREEE (reference sequence). The CDR3 totals 14 residues.

Notes on this clone: This specimen includes other DNA sequences encoding the same CDR3. The chain uses TRBV19 and TRBJ2-5; D remains unclear. The CDR3 is made up of 11 amino acids. Germline-derived CDR1 and CDR2 are LNHDA and SQIVND (reference sequence). The V end was cut by 6 bases, the J end by 3 bases, with 5 bases between. This CDR3 reads CASSQKETQYF. The DNA for the CDR3 is TGTGCCAGTAGCCAGAAAGAGACCCAGTACTTC.

The chain joins TRBV7-2 to TRBJ2-1; 10 bases are a match to TRBD2. Germline V gene data show CDR1 as SGHTA and CDR2 as FQGNSA. After removal of 5 bases from V and 4 bases from J, the junction contained 8 bases not matched to a gene. This CDR3 spans 16 amino acids. The CDR3 region has the DNA TGTGCCAGCAGCAAAGCGGGGGGGACCCTTTACAATGAGCAGTTCTTC. The encoded protein is CASSKAGGTLYNEQFF.

In DNA, the CDR3 is TGTGCCAGCAGTGTGACGGGATCGACTAACTATGGCTACACCTTC. Its translation is CASSVTGSTNYGYTF. The gene calls are TRBV9 and TRBJ1-2; no clear D. The CDR3 totals 15 residues. The V end lost 5 bases, the J end lost 0 bases, and 14 bases lay between the germline ends. Germline CDR1 is SGDLS and CDR2 is YYNGEE.

The chain is built from TRBV3-1 (or the pseudogene TRBV3-2) and TRBJ1-5; D is unresolved. The CDR3 covers 13 residues. Between the trimmed V and J ends, which lost 4 bases and 10 bases, there was a span of 14 bases. Germline V gives CDR1 LGHDT, CDR2 YNNKEL (reference sequence). The CDR3 nucleotides are TGTGCCAGCAGCCTAGTTACTGCGGGACCCCAGCATTTT. It specifies CASSLVTAGPQHF.

The V call is TRBV4-1, the J call TRBJ1-1; D is uncertain. This CDR3 has 13 amino acids. CDR1 is MGHRA, CDR2 YSYEKL, per germline. With 0 bases removed from V and 7 bases from J, the gap between germline ends came to 9 bases. The CDR3 spells CASSQEFPFEAFF. CDR3 in DNA: TGCGCCAGCAGCCAAGAGTTCCCCTTTGAAGCTTTCTTT.

The rearrangement uses TRBV24-1 and TRBJ2-3, with D possibly matching TRBD2 (7 bases). The CDR3 runs to 15 residues. V shed 3 bases and J shed 5 bases, with 14 bases lying between them. Germline assignment: CDR1 KGHDR and CDR2 SFDVKD. Written as DNA, the CDR3 is TGTGCCACCAGTGATGGGCGGGGGCCTCGAGATACGCAGTATTTT. It specifies CATSDGRGPRDTQYF.

V gene TRBV11-2 combines with J gene TRBJ1-2; D unclear. Germline V CDR1 and CDR2: SGHAT, FQNNGV. The CDR3 totals 13 residues. V lost 0 bases to trimming and J lost 6 bases, with 8 bases between them. Here the CDR3 reads CASSLDRVHGYTF. CDR3 DNA: TGTGCCAGCAGCTTAGATCGGGTCCATGGCTACACCTTC. The full variable domain, its missing parts supplied by reference TRBV11-2 and TRBJ1-2, is EAGVAQSPRYKIIEKRQSVAFWCNPISGHATLYWYQQILGQGPKLLIQFQNNGVVDDSQLPKDRFSAERLKGVDSTLKIQPAKLEDSAVYLCASSLDRVHGYTFGSGTRLTVV.